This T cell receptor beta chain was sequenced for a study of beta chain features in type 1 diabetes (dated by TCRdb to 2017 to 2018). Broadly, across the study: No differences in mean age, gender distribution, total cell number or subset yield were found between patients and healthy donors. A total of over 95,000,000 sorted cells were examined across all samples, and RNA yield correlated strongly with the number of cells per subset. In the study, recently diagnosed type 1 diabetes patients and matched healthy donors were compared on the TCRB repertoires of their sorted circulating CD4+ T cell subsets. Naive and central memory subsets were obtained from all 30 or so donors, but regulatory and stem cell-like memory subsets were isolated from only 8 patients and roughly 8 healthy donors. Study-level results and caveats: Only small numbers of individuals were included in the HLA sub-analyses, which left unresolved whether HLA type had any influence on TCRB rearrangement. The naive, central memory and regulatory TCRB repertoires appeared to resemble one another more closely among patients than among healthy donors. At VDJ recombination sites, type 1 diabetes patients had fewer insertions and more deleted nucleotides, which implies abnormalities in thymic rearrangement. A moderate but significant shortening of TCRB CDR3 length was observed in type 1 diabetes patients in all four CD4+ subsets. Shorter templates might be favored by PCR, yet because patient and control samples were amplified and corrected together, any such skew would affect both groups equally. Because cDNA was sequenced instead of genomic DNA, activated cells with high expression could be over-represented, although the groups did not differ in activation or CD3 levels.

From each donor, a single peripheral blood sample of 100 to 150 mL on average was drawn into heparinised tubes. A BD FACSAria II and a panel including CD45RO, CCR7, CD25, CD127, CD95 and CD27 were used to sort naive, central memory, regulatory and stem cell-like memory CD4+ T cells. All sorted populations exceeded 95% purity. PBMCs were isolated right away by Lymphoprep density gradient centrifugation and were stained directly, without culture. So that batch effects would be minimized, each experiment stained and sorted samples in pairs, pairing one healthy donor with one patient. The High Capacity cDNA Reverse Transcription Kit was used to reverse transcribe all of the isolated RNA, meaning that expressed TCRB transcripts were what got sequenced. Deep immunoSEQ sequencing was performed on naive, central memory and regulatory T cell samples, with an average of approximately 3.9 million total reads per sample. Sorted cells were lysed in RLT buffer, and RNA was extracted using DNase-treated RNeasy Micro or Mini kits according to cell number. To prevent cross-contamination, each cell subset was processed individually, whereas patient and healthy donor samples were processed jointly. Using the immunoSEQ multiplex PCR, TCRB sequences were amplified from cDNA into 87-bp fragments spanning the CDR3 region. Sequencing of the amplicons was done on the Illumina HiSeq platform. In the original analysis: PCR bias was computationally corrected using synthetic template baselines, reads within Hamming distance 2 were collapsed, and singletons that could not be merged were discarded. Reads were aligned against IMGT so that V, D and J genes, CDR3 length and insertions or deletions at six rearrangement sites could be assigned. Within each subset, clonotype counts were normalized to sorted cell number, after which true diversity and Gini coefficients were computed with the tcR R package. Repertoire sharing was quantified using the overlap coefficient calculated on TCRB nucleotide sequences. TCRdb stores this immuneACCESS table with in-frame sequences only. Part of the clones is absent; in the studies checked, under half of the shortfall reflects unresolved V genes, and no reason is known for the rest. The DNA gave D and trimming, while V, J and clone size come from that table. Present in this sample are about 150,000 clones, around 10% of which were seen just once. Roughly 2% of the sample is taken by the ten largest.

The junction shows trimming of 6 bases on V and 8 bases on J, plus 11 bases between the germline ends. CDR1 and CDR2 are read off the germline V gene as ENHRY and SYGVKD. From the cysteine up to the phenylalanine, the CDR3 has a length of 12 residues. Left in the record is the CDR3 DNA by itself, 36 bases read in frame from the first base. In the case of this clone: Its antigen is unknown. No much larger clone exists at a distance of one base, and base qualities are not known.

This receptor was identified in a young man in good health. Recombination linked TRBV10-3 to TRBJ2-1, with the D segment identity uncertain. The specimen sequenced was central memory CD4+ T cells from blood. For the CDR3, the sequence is CAISSISDEQFF. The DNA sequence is TGTGCCATCAGCTCGATTTCGGATGAGCAGTTCTTC.